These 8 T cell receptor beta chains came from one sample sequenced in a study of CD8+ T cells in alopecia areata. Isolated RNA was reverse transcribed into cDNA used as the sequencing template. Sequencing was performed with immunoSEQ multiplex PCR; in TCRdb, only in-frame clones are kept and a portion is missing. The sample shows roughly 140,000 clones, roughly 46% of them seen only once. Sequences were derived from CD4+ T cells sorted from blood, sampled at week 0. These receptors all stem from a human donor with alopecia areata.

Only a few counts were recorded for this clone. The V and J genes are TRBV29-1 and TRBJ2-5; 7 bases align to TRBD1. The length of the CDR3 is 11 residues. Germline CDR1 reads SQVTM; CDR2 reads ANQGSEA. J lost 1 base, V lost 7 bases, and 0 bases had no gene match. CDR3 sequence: CSAGGQETQYF. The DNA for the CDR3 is TGCAGCGCAGGGGGCCAAGAGACCCAGTACTTC. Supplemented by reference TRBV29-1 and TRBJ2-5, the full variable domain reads SAVISQKPSRDICQRGTSLTIQCQVDSQVTMMFWYRQQPGQSLTLIATANQGSEATYESGFVIDKFPISRPNLTFSTLTVSNMSPEDSSIYLCSAGGQETQYFGPGTRLLVL.

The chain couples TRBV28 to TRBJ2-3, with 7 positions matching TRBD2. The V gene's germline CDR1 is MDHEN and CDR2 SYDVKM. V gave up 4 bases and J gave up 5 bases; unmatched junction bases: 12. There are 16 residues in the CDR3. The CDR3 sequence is CASSSPRASGRDTQYF. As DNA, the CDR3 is TGTGCCAGCAGTTCCCCCCGGGCTAGCGGACGAGATACGCAGTATTTT. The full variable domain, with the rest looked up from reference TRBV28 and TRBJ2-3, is DVKVTQSSRYLVKRTGEKVFLECVQDMDHENMFWYRQDPGLGLRLIYFSYDVKMKEKGDIPEGYSVSREKKERFSLILESASTNQTSMYLCASSSPRASGRDTQYFGPGTRLTVL.

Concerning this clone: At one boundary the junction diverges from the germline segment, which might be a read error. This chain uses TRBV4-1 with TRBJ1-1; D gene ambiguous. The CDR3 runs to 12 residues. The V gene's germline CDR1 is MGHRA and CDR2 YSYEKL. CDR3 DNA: TGCGCCAGCAGCCAAGTTGGGCAACACCGTTACTTT. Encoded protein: CASSQVGQHRYF.

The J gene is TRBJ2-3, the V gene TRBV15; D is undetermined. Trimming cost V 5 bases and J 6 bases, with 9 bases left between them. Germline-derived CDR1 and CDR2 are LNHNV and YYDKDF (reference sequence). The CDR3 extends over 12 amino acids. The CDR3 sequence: CATSGIGDTQYF. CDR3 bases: TGTGCCACCAGCGGGATAGGGGATACGCAGTATTTT.

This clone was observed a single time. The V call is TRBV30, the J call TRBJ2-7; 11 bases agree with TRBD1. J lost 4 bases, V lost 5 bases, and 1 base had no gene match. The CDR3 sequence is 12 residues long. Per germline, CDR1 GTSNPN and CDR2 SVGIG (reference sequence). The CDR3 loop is CAWGQGAYEQYF. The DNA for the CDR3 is TGTGCCTGGGGACAGGGGGCGTACGAGCAGTACTTC.

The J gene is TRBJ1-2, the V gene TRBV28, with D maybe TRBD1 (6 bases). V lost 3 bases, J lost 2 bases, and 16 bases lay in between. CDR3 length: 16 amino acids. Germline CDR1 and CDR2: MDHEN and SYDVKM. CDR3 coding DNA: TGTGCCAGCAGTTTCCCCTCCGCAGGGGAAAACTATGGCTACACCTTC. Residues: CASSFPSAGENYGYTF.

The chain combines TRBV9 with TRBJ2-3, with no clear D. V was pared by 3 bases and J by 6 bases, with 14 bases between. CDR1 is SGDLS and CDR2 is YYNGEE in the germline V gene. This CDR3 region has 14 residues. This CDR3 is CASSGMENRDTQYF. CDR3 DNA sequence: TGTGCCAGCAGCGGAATGGAGAATCGGGATACGCAGTATTTT.

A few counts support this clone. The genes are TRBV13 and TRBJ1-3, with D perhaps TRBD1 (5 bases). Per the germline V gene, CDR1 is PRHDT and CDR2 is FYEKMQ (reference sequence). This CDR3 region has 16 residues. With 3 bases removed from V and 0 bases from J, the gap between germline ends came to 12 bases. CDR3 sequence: CASSLGGSGSGNTIYF. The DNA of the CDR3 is TGTGCCAGCAGCTTGGGGGGGTCCGGCTCTGGAAACACCATATATTTT.